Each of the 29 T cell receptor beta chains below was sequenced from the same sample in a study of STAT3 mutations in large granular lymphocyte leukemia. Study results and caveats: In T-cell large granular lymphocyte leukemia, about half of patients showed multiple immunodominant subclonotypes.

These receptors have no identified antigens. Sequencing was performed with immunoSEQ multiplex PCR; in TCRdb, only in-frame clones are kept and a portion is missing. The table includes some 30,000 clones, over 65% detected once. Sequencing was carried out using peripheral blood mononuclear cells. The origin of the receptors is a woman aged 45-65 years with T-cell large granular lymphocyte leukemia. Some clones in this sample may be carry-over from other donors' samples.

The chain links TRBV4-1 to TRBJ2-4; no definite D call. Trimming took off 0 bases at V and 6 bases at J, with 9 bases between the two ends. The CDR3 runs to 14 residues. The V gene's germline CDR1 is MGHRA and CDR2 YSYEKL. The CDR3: CASSQDVVRNIQYF. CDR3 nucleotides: TGCGCCAGCAGCCAAGATGTCGTAAGAAACATTCAGTACTTC.

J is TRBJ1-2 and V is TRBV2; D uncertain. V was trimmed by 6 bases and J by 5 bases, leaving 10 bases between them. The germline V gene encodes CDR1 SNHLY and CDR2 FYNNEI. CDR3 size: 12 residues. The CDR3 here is CASSQEGYGYTF. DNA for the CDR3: TGTGCCAGCAGCCAAGAGGGTTATGGCTACACCTTC.

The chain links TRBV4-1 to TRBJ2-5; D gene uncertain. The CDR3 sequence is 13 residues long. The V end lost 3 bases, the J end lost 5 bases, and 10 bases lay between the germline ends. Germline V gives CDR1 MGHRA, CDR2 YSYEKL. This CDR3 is CASSHTLRETQYF. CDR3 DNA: TGCGCCAGCAGCCATACACTGCGGGAGACCCAGTACTTC.

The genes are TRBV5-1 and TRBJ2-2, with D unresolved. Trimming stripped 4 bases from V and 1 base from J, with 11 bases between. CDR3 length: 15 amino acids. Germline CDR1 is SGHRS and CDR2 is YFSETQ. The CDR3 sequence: CASSPVWRNTGELFF. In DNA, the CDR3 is TGCGCCAGCAGCCCCGTGTGGAGGAACACCGGGGAGCTGTTTTTT.

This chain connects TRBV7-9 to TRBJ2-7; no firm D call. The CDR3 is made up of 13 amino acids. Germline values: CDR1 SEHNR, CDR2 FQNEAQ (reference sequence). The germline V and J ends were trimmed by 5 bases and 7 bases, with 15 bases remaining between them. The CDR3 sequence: CASSPDRFLEQYF. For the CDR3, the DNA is TGTGCCAGCAGCCCCGATCGGTTTCTTGAGCAGTACTTC.

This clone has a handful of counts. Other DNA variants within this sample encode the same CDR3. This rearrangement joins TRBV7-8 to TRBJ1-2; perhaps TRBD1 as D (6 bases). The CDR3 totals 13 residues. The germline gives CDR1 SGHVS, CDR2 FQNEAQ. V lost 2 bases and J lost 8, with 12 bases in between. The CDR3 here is CASSLSGAGGYTF. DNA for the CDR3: TGTGCCAGCAGCTTATCAGGGGCCGGGGGCTACACCTTC.

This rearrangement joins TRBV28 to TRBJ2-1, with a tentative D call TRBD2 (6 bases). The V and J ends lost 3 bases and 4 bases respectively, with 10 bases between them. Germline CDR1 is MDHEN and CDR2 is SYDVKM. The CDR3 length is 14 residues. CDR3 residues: CASSLPGEYNEQFF. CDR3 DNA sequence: TGTGCCAGCAGTTTGCCGGGGGAGTACAATGAGCAGTTCTTC. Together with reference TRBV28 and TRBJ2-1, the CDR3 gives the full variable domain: DVKVTQSSRYLVKRTGEKVFLECVQDMDHENMFWYRQDPGLGLRLIYFSYDVKMKEKGDIPEGYSVSREKKERFSLILESASTNQTSMYLCASSLPGEYNEQFFGPGTRLTVL.

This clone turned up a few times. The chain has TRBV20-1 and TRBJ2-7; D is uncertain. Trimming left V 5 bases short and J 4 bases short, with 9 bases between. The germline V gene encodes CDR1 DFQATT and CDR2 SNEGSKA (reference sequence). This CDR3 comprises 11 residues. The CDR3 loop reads CSAPSKYEQYF. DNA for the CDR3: TGCAGTGCTCCGTCTAAGTACGAGCAGTACTTC.

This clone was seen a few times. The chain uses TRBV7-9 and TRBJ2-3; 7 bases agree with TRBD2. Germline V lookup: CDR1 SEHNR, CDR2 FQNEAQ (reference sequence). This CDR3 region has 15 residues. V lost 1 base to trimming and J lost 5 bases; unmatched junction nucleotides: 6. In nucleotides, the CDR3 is TGTGCCAGCAGCTTAGGTCCGGGAGGTCAAGATACGCAGTATTTT. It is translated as CASSLGPGGQDTQYF.

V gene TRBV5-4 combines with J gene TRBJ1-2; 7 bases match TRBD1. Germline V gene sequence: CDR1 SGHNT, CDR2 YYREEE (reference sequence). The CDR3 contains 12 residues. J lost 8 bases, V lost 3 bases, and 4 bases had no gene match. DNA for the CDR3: TGTGCCAGCAGCTCAGGGGGTTACGGCTACACCTTC. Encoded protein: CASSSGGYGYTF.

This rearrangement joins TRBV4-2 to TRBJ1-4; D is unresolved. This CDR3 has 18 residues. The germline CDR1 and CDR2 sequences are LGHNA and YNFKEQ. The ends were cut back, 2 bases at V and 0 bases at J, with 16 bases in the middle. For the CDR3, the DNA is TGTGCCAGCAGCCAATTTCGGACTCCTTTTGCAACTAATGAAAAACTGTTTTTT. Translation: CASSQFRTPFATNEKLFF.

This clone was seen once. For the CDR3, the DNA is TGCAGCGTTGAGGGACTAGCAATGGAGACCCAGTACTTC. The encoded protein is CSVEGLAMETQYF. The chain joins TRBV29-1 to TRBJ2-5, with 9 bases identical to TRBD2. V lost 3 bases, J lost 5 bases, and 4 bases stayed unmatched. CDR3 length: 13 amino acids. CDR1 SQVTM and CDR2 ANQGSEA come from the germline V gene.

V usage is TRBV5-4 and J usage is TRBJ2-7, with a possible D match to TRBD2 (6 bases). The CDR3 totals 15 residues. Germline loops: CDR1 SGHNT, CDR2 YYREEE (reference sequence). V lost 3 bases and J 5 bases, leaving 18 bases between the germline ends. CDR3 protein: CASSSKEGNPNEQYF. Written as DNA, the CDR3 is TGTGCCAGCAGCTCAAAGGAGGGGAATCCTAACGAGCAGTACTTC.

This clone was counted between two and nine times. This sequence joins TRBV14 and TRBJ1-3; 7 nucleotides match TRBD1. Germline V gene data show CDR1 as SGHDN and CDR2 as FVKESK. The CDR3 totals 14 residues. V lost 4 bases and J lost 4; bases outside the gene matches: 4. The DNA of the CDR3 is TGTGCCAGCAGCCCTTGGACAGGCGGAAACACCATATATTTT. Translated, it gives CASSPWTGGNTIYF.

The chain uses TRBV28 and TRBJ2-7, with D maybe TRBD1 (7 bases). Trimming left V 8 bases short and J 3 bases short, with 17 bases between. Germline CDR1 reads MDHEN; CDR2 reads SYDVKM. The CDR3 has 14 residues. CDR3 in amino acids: CASFRQGGNYEQYF. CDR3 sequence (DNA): TGTGCCAGCTTCCGTCAGGGGGGCAACTACGAGCAGTACTTC.

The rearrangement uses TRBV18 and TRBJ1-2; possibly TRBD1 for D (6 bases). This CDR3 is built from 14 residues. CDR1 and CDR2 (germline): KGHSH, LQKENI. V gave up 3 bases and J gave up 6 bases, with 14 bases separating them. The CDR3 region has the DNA TGTGCCAGCTCACCCGGACAGACATCTCATGGCTACACCTTC. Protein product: CASSPGQTSHGYTF.

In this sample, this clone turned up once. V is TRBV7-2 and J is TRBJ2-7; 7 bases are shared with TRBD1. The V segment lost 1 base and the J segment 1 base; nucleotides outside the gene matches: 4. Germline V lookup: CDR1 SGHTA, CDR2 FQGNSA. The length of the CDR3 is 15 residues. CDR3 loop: CASSLDRGSSYEQYF. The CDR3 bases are TGTGCCAGCAGCTTAGACAGGGGATCATCCTACGAGCAGTACTTC.

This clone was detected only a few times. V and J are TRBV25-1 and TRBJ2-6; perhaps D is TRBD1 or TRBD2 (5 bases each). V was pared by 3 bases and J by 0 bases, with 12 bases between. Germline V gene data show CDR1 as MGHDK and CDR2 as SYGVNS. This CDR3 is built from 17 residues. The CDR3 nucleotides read TGTGCCAGCAGTGACCCGGGACCTACCTCTGGGGCCAACGTCCTGACTTTC. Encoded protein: CASSDPGPTSGANVLTF. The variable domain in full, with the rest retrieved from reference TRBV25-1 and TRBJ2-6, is EADIYQTPRYLVIGTGKKITLECSQTMGHDKMYWYQQDPGMELHLIHYSYGVNSTEKGDLSSESTVSRIRTEHFPLTLESARPSHTSQYLCASSDPGPTSGANVLTFGAGSRLTVL.

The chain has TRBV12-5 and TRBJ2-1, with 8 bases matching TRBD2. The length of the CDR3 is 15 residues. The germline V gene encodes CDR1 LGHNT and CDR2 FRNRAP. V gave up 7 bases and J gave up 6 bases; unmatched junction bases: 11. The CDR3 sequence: CASALGTGGVNEQFF. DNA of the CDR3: TGTGCTAGTGCCCTGGGGACGGGAGGGGTCAATGAGCAGTTCTTC.

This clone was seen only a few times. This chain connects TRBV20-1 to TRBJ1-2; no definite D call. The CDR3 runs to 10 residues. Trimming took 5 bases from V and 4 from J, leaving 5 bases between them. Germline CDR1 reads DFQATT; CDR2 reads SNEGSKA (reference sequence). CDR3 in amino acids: CSAFIYGYTF. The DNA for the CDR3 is TGCAGTGCTTTCATCTATGGCTACACCTTC.

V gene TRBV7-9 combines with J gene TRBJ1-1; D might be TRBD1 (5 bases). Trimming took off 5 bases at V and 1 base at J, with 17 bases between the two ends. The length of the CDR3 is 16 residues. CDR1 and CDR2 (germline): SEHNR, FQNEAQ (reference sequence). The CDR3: CASSPRSAGTNTEAFF. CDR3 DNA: TGTGCCAGCAGCCCGCGGAGCGCAGGGACGAACACTGAAGCTTTCTTT.

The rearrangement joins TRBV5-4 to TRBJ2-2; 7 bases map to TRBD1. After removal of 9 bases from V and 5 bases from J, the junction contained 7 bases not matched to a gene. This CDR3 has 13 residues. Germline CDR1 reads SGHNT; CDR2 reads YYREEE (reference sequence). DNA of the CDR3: TGTGCCACCCCGACAGGGAGAACCGGGGAGCTGTTTTTT. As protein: CATPTGRTGELFF.

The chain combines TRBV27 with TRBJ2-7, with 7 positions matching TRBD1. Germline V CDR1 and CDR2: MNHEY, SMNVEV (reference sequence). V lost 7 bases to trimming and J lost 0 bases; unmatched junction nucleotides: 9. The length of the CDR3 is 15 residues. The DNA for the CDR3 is TGTGCCAGCAAGGATCCCAGGGGGTACTCCTACGAGCAGTACTTC. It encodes CASKDPRGYSYEQYF.

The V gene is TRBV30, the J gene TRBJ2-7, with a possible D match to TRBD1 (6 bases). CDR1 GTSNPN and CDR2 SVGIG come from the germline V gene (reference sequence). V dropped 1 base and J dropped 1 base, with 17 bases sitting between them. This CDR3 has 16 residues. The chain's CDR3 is CAWSGSGQRPSYEQYF. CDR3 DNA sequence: TGTGCCTGGAGTGGTTCTGGACAGAGACCTTCCTACGAGCAGTACTTC.

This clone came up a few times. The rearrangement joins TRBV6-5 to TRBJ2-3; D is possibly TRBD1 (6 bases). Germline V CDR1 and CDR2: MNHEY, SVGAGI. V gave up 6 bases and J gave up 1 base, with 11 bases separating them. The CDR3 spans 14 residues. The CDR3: CASREPGGTDTQYF. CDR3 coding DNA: TGTGCCAGCAGAGAACCAGGGGGCACAGATACGCAGTATTTT.

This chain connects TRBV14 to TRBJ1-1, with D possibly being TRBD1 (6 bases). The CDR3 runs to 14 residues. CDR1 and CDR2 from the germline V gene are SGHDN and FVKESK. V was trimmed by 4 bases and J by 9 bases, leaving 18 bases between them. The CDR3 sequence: CASSRLASRDKAFF. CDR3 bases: TGTGCCAGCAGCCGGTTAGCTAGTCGGGACAAAGCTTTCTTT. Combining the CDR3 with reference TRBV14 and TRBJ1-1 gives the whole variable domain EAGVTQFPSHSVIEKGQTVTLRCDPISGHDNLYWYRRVMGKEIKFLLHFVKESKQDESGMPNNRFLAERTGGTYSTLKVQPAELEDSGVYFCASSRLASRDKAFFGQGTRLTVV.

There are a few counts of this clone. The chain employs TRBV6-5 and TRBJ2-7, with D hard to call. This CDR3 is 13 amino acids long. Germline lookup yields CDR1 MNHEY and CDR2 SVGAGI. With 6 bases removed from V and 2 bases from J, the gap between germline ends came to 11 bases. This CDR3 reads CASSPYHAYEQYF. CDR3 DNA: TGTGCCAGCAGCCCTTACCATGCCTACGAGCAGTACTTC.

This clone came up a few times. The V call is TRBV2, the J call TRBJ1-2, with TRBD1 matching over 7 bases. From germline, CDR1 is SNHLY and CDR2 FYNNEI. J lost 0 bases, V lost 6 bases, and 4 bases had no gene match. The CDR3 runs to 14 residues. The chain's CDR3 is CASSPGQANYGYTF. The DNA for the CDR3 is TGTGCCAGCAGCCCAGGACAGGCTAACTATGGCTACACCTTC.

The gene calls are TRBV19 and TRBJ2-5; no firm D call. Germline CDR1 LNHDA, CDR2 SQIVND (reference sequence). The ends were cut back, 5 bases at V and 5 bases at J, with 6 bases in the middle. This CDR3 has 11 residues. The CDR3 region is CASSELETQYF. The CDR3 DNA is TGTGCCAGTAGTGAGTTGGAGACCCAGTACTTC.